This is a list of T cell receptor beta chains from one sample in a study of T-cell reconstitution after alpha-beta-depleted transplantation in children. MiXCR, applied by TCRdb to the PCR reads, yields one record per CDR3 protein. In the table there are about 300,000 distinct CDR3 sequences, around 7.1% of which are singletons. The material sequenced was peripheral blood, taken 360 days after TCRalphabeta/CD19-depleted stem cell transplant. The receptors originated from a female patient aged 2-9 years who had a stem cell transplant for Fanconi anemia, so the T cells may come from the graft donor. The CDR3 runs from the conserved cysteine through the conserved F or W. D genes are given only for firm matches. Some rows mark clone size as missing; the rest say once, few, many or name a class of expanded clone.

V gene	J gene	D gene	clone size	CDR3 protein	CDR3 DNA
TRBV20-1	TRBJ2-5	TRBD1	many	CSAKTGGIETQYF	TGCAGTGCTAAGACAGGGGGCATAGAGACCCAGTACTTC
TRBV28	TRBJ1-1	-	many	CATGTEAFF	TGTGCCACCGGGACAGAAGCTTTCTTT
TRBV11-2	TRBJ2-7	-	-	CASSLLGTRYEQYF	TGTGCCAGCAGCTTACTCGGGACACGCTACGAGCAGTACTTC
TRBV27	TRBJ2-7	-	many	CASMGYEQYF	TGTGCCAGCATGGGCTACGAGCAGTACTTC
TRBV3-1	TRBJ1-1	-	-	CASSQDGSNTEAFF	TGTGCCAGCAGCCAAGATGGCAGTAACACTGAAGCTTTCTTT
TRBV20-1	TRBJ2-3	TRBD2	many	CSARKTSGGAFGTDTQYF	TGCAGTGCTAGGAAGACTAGCGGGGGGGCCTTCGGGACAGATACGCAGTATTTT
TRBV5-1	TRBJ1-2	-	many	CASRVNSPYGYTF	TGCGCCAGCAGGGTGAATTCCCCCTATGGCTACACCTTC
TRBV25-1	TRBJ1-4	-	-	CASGGPVGEKLFF	TGTGCCAGCGGGGGCCCGGTCGGAGAAAAACTGTTTTTT
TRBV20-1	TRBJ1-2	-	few	CSARFQSNYGYTF	TGCAGTGCTAGATTCCAATCTAACTATGGCTACACCTTC
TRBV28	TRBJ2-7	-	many	CASSFGTSGSYEQYF	TGTGCCAGCAGTTTCGGGACTTCAGGCTCCTACGAGCAGTACTTC
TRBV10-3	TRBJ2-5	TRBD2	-	CAISSGGAGETQYF	TGTGCCATCAGCAGCGGGGGGGCCGGGGAGACCCAGTACTTC
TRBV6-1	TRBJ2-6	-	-	CASSRGLTSGANVLTF	TGTGCCAGCAGCCGGGGACTTACCTCTGGGGCCAACGTCCTGACTTTC
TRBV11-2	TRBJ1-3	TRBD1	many	CASSDGTGQNTIYF	TGTGCCAGCAGCGACGGGACAGGTCAAAACACCATATATTTT
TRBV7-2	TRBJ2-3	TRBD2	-	CASSLAGGGRTDTQYF	TGTGCCAGCAGCTTAGCAGGCGGCGGGAGAACAGATACGCAGTATTTT
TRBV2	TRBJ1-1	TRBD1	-	CASSRRRQGENTEAFF	TGTGCCAGCAGTCGACGTAGACAGGGCGAGAACACTGAAGCTTTCTTT
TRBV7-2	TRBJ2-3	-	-	CASSLASGTTDTQYF	TGTGCCAGCAGCTTAGCGAGCGGTACAACAGATACGCAGTATTTT
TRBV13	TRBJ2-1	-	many	CAIPGRDNEQFF	TGTGCCATCCCAGGACGGGACAATGAGCAGTTCTTC
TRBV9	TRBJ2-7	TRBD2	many	CASSDGGDGYEQYF	TGTGCCAGCAGCGACGGGGGGGACGGCTACGAGCAGTACTTC
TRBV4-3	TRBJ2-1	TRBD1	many	CASSRVGQGWVNEQFF	TGCGCCAGCAGCCGAGTCGGACAGGGGTGGGTCAATGAGCAGTTCTTC
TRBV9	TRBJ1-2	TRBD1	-	CASSGRQRKDRDNGYTF	TGTGCCAGCAGCGGTCGTCAGCGTAAGGACAGGGATAATGGCTACACCTTC
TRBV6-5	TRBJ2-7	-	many	CASSRPAGYSYEQYF	TGTGCCAGCAGTCGTCCGGCAGGGTACTCCTACGAGCAGTACTTC
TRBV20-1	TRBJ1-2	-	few	CSASGLTGDYGYTF	TGCAGTGCTAGTGGGCTAACAGGTGATTATGGCTACACCTTC
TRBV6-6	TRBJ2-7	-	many	CASRETDHYEQYF	TGTGCCAGCAGAGAGACGGACCACTACGAGCAGTACTTC
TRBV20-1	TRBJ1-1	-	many	CSARNPNTEAFF	TGCAGTGCTAGAAACCCGAACACTGAAGCTTTCTTT
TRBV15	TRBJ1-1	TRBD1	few	CATSRDRPGTGGTEAFF	TGTGCCACCAGCAGAGATCGTCCTGGGACAGGGGGCACTGAAGCTTTCTTT
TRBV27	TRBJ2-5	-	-	CASSLRHEGMTQYF	TGTGCCAGCAGTTTACGGCACGAGGGCATGACCCAGTACTTC
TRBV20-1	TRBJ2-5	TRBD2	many	CSAPGTSGQETQYF	TGCAGTGCACCGGGGACTAGCGGACAAGAGACCCAGTACTTC
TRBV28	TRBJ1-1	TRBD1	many	CASSLMLGTGAENTEAFF	TGTGCCAGCAGTTTAATGTTGGGGACAGGGGCAGAGAACACTGAAGCTTTCTTT
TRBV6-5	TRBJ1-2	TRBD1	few	CASSYEGTGSWGYTF	TGTGCCAGCAGTTACGAGGGGACAGGGAGTTGGGGCTACACCTTC
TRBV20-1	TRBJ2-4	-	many	CSAGHLLENKNIQYF	TGCAGTGCTGGACACCTCCTAGAAAACAAAAACATTCAGTACTTC
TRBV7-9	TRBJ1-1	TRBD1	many	CASSLEGAGAFF	TGTGCCAGCAGCTTAGAGGGGGCTGGAGCTTTCTTT
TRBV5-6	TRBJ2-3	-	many	CASRYRALTDTQYF	TGTGCCAGCAGATACAGGGCCCTCACAGATACGCAGTATTTT
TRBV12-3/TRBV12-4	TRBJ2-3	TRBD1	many	CASSSLSQGFTDTQYF	TGTGCCAGCAGTTCCCTGTCACAGGGGTTCACAGATACGCAGTATTTT
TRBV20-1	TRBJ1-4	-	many	CSARAGRGEKLFF	TGCAGTGCTAGAGCCGGGCGAGGTGAAAAACTGTTTTTT
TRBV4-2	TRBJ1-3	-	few	CASSQDRTPGNTIYF	TGTGCCAGCAGCCAAGACAGGACACCTGGAAACACCATATATTTT
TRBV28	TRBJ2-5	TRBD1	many	CASTSDRKETQYF	TGTGCCAGCACTTCGGACAGGAAAGAGACCCAGTACTTC
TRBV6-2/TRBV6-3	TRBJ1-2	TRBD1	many	CASSSLGTGDRGYTF	TGTGCCAGCAGCTCTTTAGGGACAGGAGATCGTGGCTACACCTTC
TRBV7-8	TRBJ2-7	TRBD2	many	CASSLEASGTLYEQYF	TGTGCCAGCAGCTTAGAAGCTAGCGGGACTCTCTACGAGCAGTACTTC
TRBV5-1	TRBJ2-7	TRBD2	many	CASSLEREIYEQYF	TGCGCCAGCAGCTTGGAGCGGGAGATTTACGAGCAGTACTTC
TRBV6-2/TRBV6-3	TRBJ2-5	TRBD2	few	CASSDLAGGSETQYF	TGTGCCAGCAGTGACCTAGCGGGGGGCAGTGAGACCCAGTACTTC
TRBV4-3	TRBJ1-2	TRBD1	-	CASSQETGMGYGYTF	TGCGCCAGCAGCCAAGAGACAGGGATGGGCTATGGCTACACCTTC
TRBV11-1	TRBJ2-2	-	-	CASSRSVRGNTGELFF	TGTGCCAGCAGCCGGTCCGTCCGGGGGAACACCGGGGAGCTGTTTTTT
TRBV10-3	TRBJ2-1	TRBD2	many	CAISLAGDYNEQFF	TGTGCCATCAGTCTAGCGGGGGATTACAATGAGCAGTTCTTC
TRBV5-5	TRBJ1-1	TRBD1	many	CASSLSGQGLYTEAFF	TGTGCCAGCAGCTTGTCGGGACAGGGCTTATACACTGAAGCTTTCTTT
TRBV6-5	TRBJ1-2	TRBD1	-	CASSYGTDLYGYTF	TGTGCCAGCAGTTACGGGACAGACCTCTATGGCTACACCTTC
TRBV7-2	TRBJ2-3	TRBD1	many	CASSFDRGSTDTQYF	TGTGCCAGCAGCTTCGACAGGGGGAGCACAGATACGCAGTATTTT
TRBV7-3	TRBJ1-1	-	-	CASSPGHGTEAFF	TGTGCCAGCAGCCCCGGGCATGGCACTGAAGCTTTCTTT
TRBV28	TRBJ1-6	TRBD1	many	CASSLDRGFTYNSPLHF	TGTGCCAGCAGTTTAGACAGGGGGTTTACCTATAATTCACCCCTCCACTTT
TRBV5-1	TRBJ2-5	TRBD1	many	CASSFDRAKTQYF	TGCGCCAGCAGCTTCGACAGGGCCAAGACCCAGTACTTC
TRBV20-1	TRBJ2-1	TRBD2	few	CSARWSRTSGYNEQFF	TGCAGTGCTAGATGGAGCCGGACTAGCGGTTACAATGAGCAGTTCTTC
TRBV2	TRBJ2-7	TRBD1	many	CASSGTTRTGGEQYF	TGTGCCAGCAGTGGGACTACCCGAACAGGGGGTGAGCAGTACTTC
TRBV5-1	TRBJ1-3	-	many	CASSLYGDSDSGNTIYF	TGCGCCAGCAGCTTGTACGGGGATTCAGACTCTGGAAACACCATATATTTT
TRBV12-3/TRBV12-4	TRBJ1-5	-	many	CASSLRPGNQPQHF	TGTGCCAGCAGTCTCCGGCCGGGGAATCAGCCCCAGCATTTT
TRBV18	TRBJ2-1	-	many	CASSPGYDEQFF	TGTGCCAGCTCTCCAGGGTATGATGAGCAGTTCTTC
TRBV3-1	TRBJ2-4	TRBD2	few	CASSQESPWTLSGGDKNIQYF	TGTGCCAGCAGCCAAGAATCACCTTGGACTCTTAGCGGGGGGGATAAAAACATTCAGTACTTC